This TCR beta chain stems from a study of blood T cell repertoires in COVID-19. Study information: PBMCs, B-cell-depleted T cells, or T cells provided the cDNA or gDNA that made up the material.

Followed over time, Seattle patients had been enrolled while infection was active. Here immunoSEQ multiplex PCR was the method, and the copy in TCRdb shows in-frame clones only, minus some. Of about 390,000 clones in the sample, roughly 86% were seen once. The V gene lost 5 bases and the J gene lost 10 bases, with 12 bases spanning the gap. This CDR3 has 12 amino acids. From germline, CDR1 is GTSNPN and CDR2 SVGIG (reference sequence). What was sequenced was peripheral blood. The receptor's source is a woman in her fifties or sixties with COVID-19, enrolled during active disease. The chain couples TRBV30 to TRBJ1-6, with a possible D match to TRBD1 (5 bases). CDR3: CAWGGMESPLHF. The CDR3 region has the DNA TGTGCCTGGGGGGGTATGGAGTCACCCCTCCACTTT.